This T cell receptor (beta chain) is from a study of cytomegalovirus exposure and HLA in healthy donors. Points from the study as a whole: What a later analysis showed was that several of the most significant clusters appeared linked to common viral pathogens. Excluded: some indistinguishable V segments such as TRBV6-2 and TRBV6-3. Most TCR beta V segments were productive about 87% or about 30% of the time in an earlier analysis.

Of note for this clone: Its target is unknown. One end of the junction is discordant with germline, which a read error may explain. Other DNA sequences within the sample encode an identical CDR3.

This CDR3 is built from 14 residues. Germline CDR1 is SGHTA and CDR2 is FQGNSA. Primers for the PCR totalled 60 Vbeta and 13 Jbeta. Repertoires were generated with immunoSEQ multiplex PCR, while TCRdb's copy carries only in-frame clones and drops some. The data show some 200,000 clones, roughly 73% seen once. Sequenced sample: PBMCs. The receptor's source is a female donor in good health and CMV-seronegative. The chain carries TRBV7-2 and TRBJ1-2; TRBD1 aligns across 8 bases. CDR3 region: CASSLQTGDYGYTF. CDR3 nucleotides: TGTGCCAGCAGCCTTCAGACAGGGGACTATGGCTACACCTTT.